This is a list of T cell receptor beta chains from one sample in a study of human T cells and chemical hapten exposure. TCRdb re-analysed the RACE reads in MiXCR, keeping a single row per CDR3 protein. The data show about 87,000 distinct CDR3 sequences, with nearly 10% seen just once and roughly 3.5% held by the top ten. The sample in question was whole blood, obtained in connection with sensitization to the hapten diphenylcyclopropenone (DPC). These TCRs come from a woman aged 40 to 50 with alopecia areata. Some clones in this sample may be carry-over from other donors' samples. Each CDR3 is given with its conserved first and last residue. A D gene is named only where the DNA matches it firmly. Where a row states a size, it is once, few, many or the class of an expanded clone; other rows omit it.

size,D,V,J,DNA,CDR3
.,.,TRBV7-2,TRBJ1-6,TGTGCCAGCAGCTTAGCCACAGGGTCATATTCACCCCTCCACTTT,CASSLATGSYSPLHF
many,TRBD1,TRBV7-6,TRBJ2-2,TGTGCCAGCAGTCCCGGGACAGGGAAACTCGGGGAGCTGTTTTTT,CASSPGTGKLGELFF
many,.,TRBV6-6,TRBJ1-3,TGTGCCAGCAGTCTAGAACGGGGAAACACCATATATTTT,CASSLERGNTIYF
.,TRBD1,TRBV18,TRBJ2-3,TGTGCCAGCTCACCTCTTGGACAGGGGGCTGCAGATACGCAGTATTTT,CASSPLGQGAADTQYF
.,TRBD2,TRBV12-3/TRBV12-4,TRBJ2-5,TGTGCCAGCAGCCTGACTAGCGGGGGGGTTCAAGAGACCCAGTACTTC,CASSLTSGGVQETQYF
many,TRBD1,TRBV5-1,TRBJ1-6,TGCGCCAGCAGCTCCAGCGACAGGGAGTATTACGGCGGGTCCTCACCCCTCCACTTT,CASSSSDREYYGGSSPLHF
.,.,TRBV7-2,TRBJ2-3,TGTGCCAGCAGCCCTACATCAGATACGCAGTATTTT,CASSPTSDTQYF
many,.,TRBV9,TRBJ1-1,TGTGCCAGCAACAGTGGGATGGACGACACTGAAGCTTTCTTT,CASNSGMDDTEAFF
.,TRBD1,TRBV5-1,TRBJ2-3,TGCGCCAGCAACGAGGACAGGGGAAGCACAGATACGCAGTATTTT,CASNEDRGSTDTQYF
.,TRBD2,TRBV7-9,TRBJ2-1,TGTGCCAGCCCCAACCCGAAGCGGGGGAGCTCCTACAATGAGCAGTTCTTC,CASPNPKRGSSYNEQFF
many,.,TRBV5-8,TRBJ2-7,TGTGCCAGCAGCTTGGAGGGTAAATGGTACAGCTCCTACGAGCAGTACTTC,CASSLEGKWYSSYEQYF
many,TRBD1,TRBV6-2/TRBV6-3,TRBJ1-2,TGTGCCAGCAGTTACCGAGGACAGGCCAATGGCTACACCTTC,CASSYRGQANGYTF
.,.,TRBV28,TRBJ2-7,TGTGCCAGCAGTTTACCCTTTAGAAGGAGCTCCTACGAGCAGTACTTC,CASSLPFRRSSYEQYF
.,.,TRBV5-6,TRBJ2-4,TGTGCCAGCAGCGCCTCAGGGGTACTAGCCAAAAACATTCAGTACTTC,CASSASGVLAKNIQYF
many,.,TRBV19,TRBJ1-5,TGTGCCAGTAGTCCCAGAGCTAGCGATCAGCCCCAGCATTTT,CASSPRASDQPQHF
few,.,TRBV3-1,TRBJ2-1,TGTGCCAGCAGCCAAGATACCCCTTGGGGAGCTGAGCAGTTCTTC,CASSQDTPWGAEQFF
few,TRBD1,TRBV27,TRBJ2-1,TGTGCCAGCAGTTTCACCGGGACAGGGTTGGATGAGCAGTTCTTC,CASSFTGTGLDEQFF
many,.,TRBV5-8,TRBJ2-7,TGTGCCAGCAGCTGGATCAGGGCCATCCTAACCTACGAGCAGTACTTC,CASSWIRAILTYEQYF
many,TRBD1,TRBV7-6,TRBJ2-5,TGTGCCAGCAGCCGGGACAGTCAAGAGACCCAGTACTTC,CASSRDSQETQYF
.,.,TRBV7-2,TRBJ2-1,TGTGCCAGCAGCCCTTACGGAGGGAATGAGCAGTTCTTC,CASSPYGGNEQFF
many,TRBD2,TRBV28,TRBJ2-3,TGTGCCAGCTGGACTAGCGGGGGGTACACAGATACGCAGTATTTT,CASWTSGGYTDTQYF
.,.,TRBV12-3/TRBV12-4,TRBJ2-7,TGTGCCAGCAGCCTCCTGAGCGGGTCCACAACCTACGAGCAGTACTTC,CASSLLSGSTTYEQYF
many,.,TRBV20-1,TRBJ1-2,TGCAGCGCCTCGAGGGGAAACCTCTATGGCTACACCTTC,CSASRGNLYGYTF
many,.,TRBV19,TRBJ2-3,TGTGCCAGTAGGTCCGGGGGTGGAGATACGCAGTATTTT,CASRSGGGDTQYF
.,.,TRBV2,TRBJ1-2,TGTGCCAGCATGGGCTATGGCTACACCTTC,CASMGYGYTF
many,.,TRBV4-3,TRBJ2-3,TGCGCCAGCAGCCAAGATGAGGGCCCTGGAGTGGAAAATACGCAGTATTTT,CASSQDEGPGVENTQYF
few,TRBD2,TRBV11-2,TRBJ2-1,TGTGCCAGCAGCTCTCTGCGTACGCGGGGGGGCCGCAATGAGCAGTTCTTC,CASSSLRTRGGRNEQFF
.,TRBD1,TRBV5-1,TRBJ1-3,TGCGCCAGCTCGACAGGGGATGCAAACACCATATATTTT,CASSTGDANTIYF
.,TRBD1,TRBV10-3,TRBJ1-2,TGTGCCACCGAAACCGACAGGGGCTATGGCTACACCTTC,CATETDRGYGYTF
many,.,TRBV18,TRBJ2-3,TGTGCCAGCTCACCATTGGGAGAGGCAGATACGCAGTATTTT,CASSPLGEADTQYF
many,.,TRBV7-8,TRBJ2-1,TGTGCCAGCAGCTCAATTAGTGACAATGAGCAGTTCTTC,CASSSISDNEQFF
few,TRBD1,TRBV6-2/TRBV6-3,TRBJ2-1,TGTGCCATCCTAAGTCGAACAGGGGGGTCCTACAATGAGCAGTTCTTC,CAILSRTGGSYNEQFF
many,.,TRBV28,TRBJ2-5,TGTGCCAGCAGATCACCGGGGACGGCAGAGACCCAGTACTTC,CASRSPGTAETQYF
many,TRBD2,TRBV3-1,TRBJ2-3,TGTGCCAGCAGTCAAGCGGGGGGCACAGATACGCAGTATTTT,CASSQAGGTDTQYF
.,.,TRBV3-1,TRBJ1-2,TGTGCCAGCAGCCGAGAGTTTCGCGACTATGGCTACACCTTC,CASSREFRDYGYTF
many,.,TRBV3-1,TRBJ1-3,TGTGCCAGCAGCCAAGAAGGGGTCGGAAACACCATATATTTT,CASSQEGVGNTIYF
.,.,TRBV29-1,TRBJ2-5,TGCAGCGTTACGGGAAATCAAGAGACCCAGTACTTC,CSVTGNQETQYF
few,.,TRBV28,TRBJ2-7,TGTGCCAGCAGTTTTAGTTCAGCCTACGAGCAGTACTTC,CASSFSSAYEQYF
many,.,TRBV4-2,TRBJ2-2,TGTGCCAGCAGCCCGGCTCGGGGAGAGAACACCGGGGAGCTGTTTTTT,CASSPARGENTGELFF
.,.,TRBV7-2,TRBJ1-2,TGTGCCAGCAGCACTCTCTCCGGGACGGATCTCTATGGCTACACCTTC,CASSTLSGTDLYGYTF
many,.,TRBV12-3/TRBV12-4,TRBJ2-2,TGTGCCAGCTATCTGTCCGGGGAGCTGTTTTTT,CASYLSGELFF
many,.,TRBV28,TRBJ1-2,TGTGCCAGCAGTTCTATGACGCCTAACTATGGCTACACCTTC,CASSSMTPNYGYTF
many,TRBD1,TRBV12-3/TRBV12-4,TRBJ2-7,TGTGCCAGCACTTCAGGGGGCTCCTACGAGCAGTACTTC,CASTSGGSYEQYF
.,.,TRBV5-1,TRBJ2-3,TGCGCCAGCAGTTACACAGATACGCAGTATTTT,CASSYTDTQYF
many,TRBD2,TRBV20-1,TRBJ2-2,TGCAGTGCTGCACTAGCGGGGGGGTGGACCGGGGAGCTGTTTTTT,CSAALAGGWTGELFF
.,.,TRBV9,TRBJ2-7,TGTGCCAGCAGCGTAGCTAAGTACGAGCAGTACTTC,CASSVAKYEQYF
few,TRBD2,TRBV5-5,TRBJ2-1,TGTGCCAGCAGCCCCCGGACTAGCGGGGGGTTATACAATGAGCAGTTCTTC,CASSPRTSGGLYNEQFF
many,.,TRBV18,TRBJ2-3,TGTGCCAGCTCACCAGGAGGGGGAGATACGCAGTATTTT,CASSPGGGDTQYF
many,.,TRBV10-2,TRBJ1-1,TGCGCCAGCAGTGATCTCGGACAATTAAACACTGAAGCTTTCTTT,CASSDLGQLNTEAFF
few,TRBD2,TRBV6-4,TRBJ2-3,TGTGCCAGCTCGGCTAGCGGGGGGGCAGATACGCAGTATTTT,CASSASGGADTQYF
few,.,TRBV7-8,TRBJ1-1,TGTGCCAGCAGCTTTGGTCTGGAGAACACTGAAGCTTTCTTT,CASSFGLENTEAFF
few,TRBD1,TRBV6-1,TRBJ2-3,TGTGCCAGCAGGCCGGGACAGGCATTAGATACGCAGTATTTT,CASRPGQALDTQYF
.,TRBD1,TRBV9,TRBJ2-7,TGTGCCAGCAGCGCCTCCGGGACAGGGGCCGCCGAGCAGTACTTC,CASSASGTGAAEQYF
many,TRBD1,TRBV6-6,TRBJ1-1,TGTGCCAGCAGTCCCCCCCCAGGGGGGTTCACTGAAGCTTTCTTT,CASSPPPGGFTEAFF
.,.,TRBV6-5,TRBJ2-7,TGTGCCAGCAGTTACCCCCCTATCTACGAGCAGTACTTC,CASSYPPIYEQYF
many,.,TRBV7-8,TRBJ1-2,TGTGCCAGCAGCTTAGGAATCATGTTAAGGGGTTATGGCTACACCTTC,CASSLGIMLRGYGYTF
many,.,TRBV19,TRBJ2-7,TGTGCCAGTAGTTCTTCCACCGGGACATACGAGCAGTACTTC,CASSSSTGTYEQYF
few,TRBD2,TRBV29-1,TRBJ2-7,TGCAGCGTCTTTGAGGGCGGGAGGTCCTACGAGCAGTACTTC,CSVFEGGRSYEQYF
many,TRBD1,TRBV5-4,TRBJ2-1,TGTGCCAGCAGCTTGGGGCCGCAGGGGGCGCTCAATGAGCAGTTCTTC,CASSLGPQGALNEQFF